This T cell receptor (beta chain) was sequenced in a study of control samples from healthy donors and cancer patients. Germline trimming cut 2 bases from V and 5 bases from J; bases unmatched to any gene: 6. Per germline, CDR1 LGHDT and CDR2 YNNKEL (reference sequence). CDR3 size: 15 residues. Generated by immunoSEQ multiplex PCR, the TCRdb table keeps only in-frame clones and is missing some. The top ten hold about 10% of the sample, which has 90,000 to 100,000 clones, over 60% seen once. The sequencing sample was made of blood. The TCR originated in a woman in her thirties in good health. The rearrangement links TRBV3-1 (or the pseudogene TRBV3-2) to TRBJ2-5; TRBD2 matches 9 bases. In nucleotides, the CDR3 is TGTGCCAGCAGCCAACGGCGGGGGGGCGTGGAGACCCAGTACTTC. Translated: CASSQRRGGVETQYF.